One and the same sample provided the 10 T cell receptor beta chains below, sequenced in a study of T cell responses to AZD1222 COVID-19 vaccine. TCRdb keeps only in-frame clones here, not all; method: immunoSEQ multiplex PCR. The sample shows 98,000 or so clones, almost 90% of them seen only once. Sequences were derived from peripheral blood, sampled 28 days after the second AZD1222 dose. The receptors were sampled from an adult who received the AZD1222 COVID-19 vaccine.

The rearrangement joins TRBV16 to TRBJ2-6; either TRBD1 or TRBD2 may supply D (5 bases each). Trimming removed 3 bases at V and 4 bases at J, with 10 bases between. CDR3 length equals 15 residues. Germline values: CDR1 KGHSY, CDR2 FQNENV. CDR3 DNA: TGTGCCAGCAGCCATTCAGGGAGCGGGGCCAACGTCCTGACTTTC. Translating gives CASSHSGSGANVLTF.

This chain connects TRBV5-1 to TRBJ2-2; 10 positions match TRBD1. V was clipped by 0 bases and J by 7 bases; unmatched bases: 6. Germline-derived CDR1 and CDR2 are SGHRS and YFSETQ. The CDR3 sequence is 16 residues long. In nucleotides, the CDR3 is TGCGCCAGCAGCTTGGTCGGGACAGGGGAACTCGGGGAGCTGTTTTTT. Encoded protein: CASSLVGTGELGELFF.

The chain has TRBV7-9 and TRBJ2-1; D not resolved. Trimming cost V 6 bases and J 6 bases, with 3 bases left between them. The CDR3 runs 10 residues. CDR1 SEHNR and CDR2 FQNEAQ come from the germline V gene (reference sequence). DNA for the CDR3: TGTGCCAGCAGTGGCAATGAGCAGTTCTTC. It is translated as CASSGNEQFF.

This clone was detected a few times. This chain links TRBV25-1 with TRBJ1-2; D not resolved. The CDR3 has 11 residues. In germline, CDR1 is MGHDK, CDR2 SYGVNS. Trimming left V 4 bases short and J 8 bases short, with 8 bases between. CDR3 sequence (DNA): TGTGCCAGCAGTGTGCTGGGCGGCTACACCTTC. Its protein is CASSVLGGYTF.

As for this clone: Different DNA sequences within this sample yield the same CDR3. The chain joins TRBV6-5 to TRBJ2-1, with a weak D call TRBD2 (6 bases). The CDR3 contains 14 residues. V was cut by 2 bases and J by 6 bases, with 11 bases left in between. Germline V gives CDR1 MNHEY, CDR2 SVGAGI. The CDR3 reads CASSYSGRSNEQFF. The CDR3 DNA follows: TGTGCCAGCAGTTACAGCGGGCGAAGCAATGAGCAGTTCTTC.

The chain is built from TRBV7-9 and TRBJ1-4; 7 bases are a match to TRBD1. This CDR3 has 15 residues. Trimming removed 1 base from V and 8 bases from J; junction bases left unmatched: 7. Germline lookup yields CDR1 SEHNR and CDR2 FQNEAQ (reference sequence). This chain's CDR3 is CASSLVETGKEKLFF. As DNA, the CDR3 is TGTGCCAGCAGCTTAGTTGAGACAGGGAAAGAAAAACTGTTTTTT.

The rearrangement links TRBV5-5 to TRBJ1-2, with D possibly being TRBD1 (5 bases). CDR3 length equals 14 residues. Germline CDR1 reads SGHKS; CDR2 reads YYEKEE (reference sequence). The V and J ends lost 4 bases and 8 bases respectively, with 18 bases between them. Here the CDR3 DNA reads TGTGCCAGCAGCCCGCGGGCCGGGGGGATAGGCTACACCTTC. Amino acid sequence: CASSPRAGGIGYTF.

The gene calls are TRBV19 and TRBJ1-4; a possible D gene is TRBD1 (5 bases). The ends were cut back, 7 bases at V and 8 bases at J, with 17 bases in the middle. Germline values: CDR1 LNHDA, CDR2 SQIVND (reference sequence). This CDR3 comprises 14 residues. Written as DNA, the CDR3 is TGTGCCAGTACGGAAGACAGCGGGGGGGAAAAACTGTTTTTT. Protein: CASTEDSGGEKLFF. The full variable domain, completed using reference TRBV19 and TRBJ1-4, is DGGITQSPKYLFRKEGQNVTLSCEQNLNHDAMYWYRQDPGQGLRLIYYSQIVNDFQKGDIAEGYSVSREKKESFPLTVTSAQKNPTAFYLCASTEDSGGEKLFFGSGTQLSVL.

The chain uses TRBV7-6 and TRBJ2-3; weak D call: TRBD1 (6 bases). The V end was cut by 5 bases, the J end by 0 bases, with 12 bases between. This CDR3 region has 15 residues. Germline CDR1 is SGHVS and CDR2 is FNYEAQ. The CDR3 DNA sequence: TGTGCCAGCAGCCCTCAGGGGAAAAGCACAGATACGCAGTATTTT. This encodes CASSPQGKSTDTQYF.

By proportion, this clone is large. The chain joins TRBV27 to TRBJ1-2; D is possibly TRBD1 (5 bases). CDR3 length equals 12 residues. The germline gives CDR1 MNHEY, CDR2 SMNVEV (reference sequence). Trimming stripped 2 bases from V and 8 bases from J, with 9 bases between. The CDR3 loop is CASSLGGVGYTF. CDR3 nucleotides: TGTGCCAGCAGTTTAGGAGGGGTAGGCTACACCTTC.